The 29 T cell receptor beta chains given below trace back to one sample, sequenced in a study of blood T cell repertoires in COVID-19 (dated by TCRdb to 2020 to 2022). Library prep was done by the immunoSEQ multiplex PCR assay. The table comes from immuneACCESS by way of TCRdb, which keeps in-frame sequences with V and J called. Part of the clones is missing from these tables; in studies checked, under half for an unresolved V gene and the rest for unknown reasons. A total of 300,000 to 450,000 clones appear in this sample, approximately 89% of them only once. The ten top clones hold less than 2.5% of the sample. The specimen was PBMCs or T cells enriched from blood (not recorded which). Receptors were obtained from a man in his forties in a cohort exposed to, infected with or recovered from COVID-19 (not recorded which).

CDR3 coding DNA: TGTGCCAGCAGCCACCTAGCCTCCGCCTACAATGAGCAGTTCTTC. Translation gives CASSHLASAYNEQFF. The gene calls are TRBV3-1 (or the pseudogene TRBV3-2) and TRBJ2-1, with D possibly matching TRBD2 (5 bases). This CDR3 has 15 amino acids. With 3 bases removed from V and 2 bases from J, the gap between germline ends came to 11 bases. Germline V gives CDR1 LGHDT, CDR2 YNNKEL (reference sequence).

This clone came up a few times. V gene TRBV19 combines with J gene TRBJ1-1, with D perhaps matching TRBD1 (5 bases). This CDR3 has 14 amino acids. Germline loops: CDR1 LNHDA, CDR2 SQIVND (reference sequence). The V and J ends lost 7 bases and 1 base respectively, with 13 bases between them. The CDR3 DNA follows: TGTGCCAGTACCCTTGGGGGGGAGAACACTGAAGCTTTCTTT. Protein product: CASTLGGENTEAFF.

The chain couples TRBV7-2 to TRBJ2-7, with 9 bases aligning to TRBD1. The CDR3 runs to 14 residues. Germline assignment: CDR1 SGHTA and CDR2 FQGNSA. The V segment lost 5 bases and the J segment 0 bases; nucleotides outside the gene matches: 2. CDR3 nucleotide sequence: TGTGCCAGCAGCGGACAGGGGTTCTCCTACGAGCAGTACTTC. Its protein is CASSGQGFSYEQYF. Variable domain in full (rest from reference TRBV7-2 and TRBJ2-7): GAGVSQSPSNKVTEKGKDVELRCDPISGHTALYWYRQSLGQGLEFLIYFQGNSAPDKSGLPSDRFSAERTGGSVSTLTIQRTQQEDSAVYLCASSGQGFSYEQYFGPGTRLTVT.

The chain uses TRBV7-2 and TRBJ2-1, with 14 positions matching TRBD2. Unmatched junction bases numbered 9, after V lost 1 base and J lost 7 bases. Germline lookup yields CDR1 SGHTA and CDR2 FQGNSA. The CDR3 covers 18 residues. The CDR3 spells CASSLDPPGLAGVNEQFF. DNA for the CDR3: TGTGCCAGCAGCTTAGACCCTCCGGGACTAGCGGGAGTGAATGAGCAGTTCTTC.

Only one count was recorded for this clone. The chain is built from TRBV6-6 and TRBJ1-1, with D unclear. Germline V gene data show CDR1 as MNHNY and CDR2 as SVGAGI (reference sequence). The CDR3 is 13 residues long. Deletions cut 3 bases from V and 4 bases from J, with 9 bases between. The DNA for the CDR3 is TGTGCCAGCAGTTATTACTCGGGCACTGAAGCTTTCTTT. This encodes CASSYYSGTEAFF.

The J gene is TRBJ2-7, the V gene TRBV28, with 12 bases fitting TRBD2. The CDR3 runs to 15 residues. The V gene end was trimmed by 6 bases and the J gene end by 2 bases; junction bases not matched to a gene: 5. Germline V CDR1 and CDR2: MDHEN, SYDVKM. CDR3 loop: CASSPPSGRAYEQYF. CDR3 DNA sequence: TGTGCCAGCAGCCCCCCTAGCGGGAGGGCCTACGAGCAGTACTTC.

The chain uses TRBV30 and TRBJ2-1, with TRBD2 matching over 8 bases. This CDR3 has 16 residues. Trimming at V came to 0 bases and at J to 0 bases, leaving 4 bases not matched to a gene. Germline CDR1 reads GTSNPN; CDR2 reads SVGIG (reference sequence). The CDR3 DNA is TGTGCCTGGAGTGTGCCAAGCGGGAGCTCCTACAATGAGCAGTTCTTC. The encoded protein is CAWSVPSGSSYNEQFF. The full variable domain, rest sourced from reference TRBV30 and TRBJ2-1, is SQTIHQWPATLVQPVGSPLSLECTVEGTSNPNLYWYRQAAGRGLQLLFYSVGIGQISSEVPQNLSASRPQDRQFILSSKKLLLSDSGFYLCAWSVPSGSSYNEQFFGPGTRLTVL.

This sequence joins TRBV19 and TRBJ1-4, with a weak D call TRBD1 (5 bases). V shed 3 bases and J shed 8 bases, with 13 bases lying between them. Germline V gives CDR1 LNHDA, CDR2 SQIVND (reference sequence). This CDR3 has 14 amino acids. Written as DNA, the CDR3 is TGTGCCAGTAGTATCAGGGAGGGTATCGAAAAACTGTTTTTT. This codes for CASSIREGIEKLFF. Full variable domain (outside the CDR3, taken from reference TRBV19 and TRBJ1-4): DGGITQSPKYLFRKEGQNVTLSCEQNLNHDAMYWYRQDPGQGLRLIYYSQIVNDFQKGDIAEGYSVSREKKESFPLTVTSAQKNPTAFYLCASSIREGIEKLFFGSGTQLSVL.

V gene TRBV2 combines with J gene TRBJ1-2; TRBD1 aligns across 11 bases. The V and J ends lost 8 bases and 7 bases, in that order; junction bases with no gene match: 6. CDR3 length equals 13 residues. In germline, CDR1 is SNHLY, CDR2 FYNNEI. The CDR3 spells CASEDRGLSGYTF. The DNA of the CDR3 is TGTGCCAGCGAGGACAGGGGGCTTAGTGGCTACACCTTC.

Worth noting for this clone: The same CDR3 is also encoded by other DNA sequences in this sample. The chain couples TRBV3-1 (or the pseudogene TRBV3-2) to TRBJ1-5; D gene unclear. The V gene lost 1 base and the J gene lost 4 bases, with 8 bases spanning the gap. The CDR3 is 14 amino acids. Per the germline V gene, CDR1 is LGHDT and CDR2 is YNNKEL (reference sequence). CDR3 region: CASSQGTGNQPQHF. CDR3 coding DNA: TGTGCCAGCAGCCAAGGCACGGGGAATCAGCCCCAGCATTTT.

The chain couples TRBV27 to TRBJ2-3, with 12 bases lining up with TRBD2. CDR1 and CDR2 (germline): MNHEY, SMNVEV (reference sequence). The junction had 10 bases not matched to a gene; V was cut back by 5 bases and J by 4 bases. CDR3 length equals 17 residues. The CDR3 DNA follows: TGTGCCAGCAGTCTAAGGACTAGCGGGACAGAGGCAGATACGCAGTATTTT. Protein: CASSLRTSGTEADTQYF.

The chain couples TRBV29-1 to TRBJ1-2; D is unresolved. Trimming took off 4 bases at V and 4 bases at J, with 10 bases between the two ends. Germline CDR1 and CDR2: SQVTM and ANQGSEA. The CDR3 runs to 12 residues. CDR3 loop: CSVGETTYGYTF. CDR3 DNA sequence: TGCAGCGTTGGTGAGACAACCTATGGCTACACCTTC.

The chain joins TRBV2 to TRBJ1-2, with D uncertain. In germline, CDR1 is SNHLY, CDR2 FYNNEI. The CDR3 is made up of 12 amino acids. V was trimmed by 7 bases and J by 4 bases, leaving 10 bases between them. The CDR3 loop reads CASTTSGYGYTF. CDR3 bases: TGTGCCAGCACCACCAGTGGCTATGGCTACACCTTC.

The rearrangement links TRBV2 to TRBJ1-2, with D perhaps matching TRBD1 (6 bases). Trimming took off 5 bases at V and 7 bases at J, with 23 bases between the two ends. The CDR3 consists of 16 residues. In germline, CDR1 is SNHLY, CDR2 FYNNEI. CDR3 in amino acids: CASSTRTAVAGSGYTF. CDR3 in DNA: TGTGCCAGCAGTACCCGGACAGCGGTTGCTGGTAGTGGCTACACCTTC.

Only one count was recorded for this clone. This chain joins TRBV9 and TRBJ2-1; 10 bases are shared with TRBD2. The CDR3 has 17 residues. Germline CDR1 is SGDLS and CDR2 is YYNGEE. V gave up 0 bases and J gave up 9 bases; unmatched junction bases: 12. CDR3 in amino acids: CASSVGVLLAGVGEQFF. CDR3 DNA sequence: TGTGCCAGCAGCGTAGGGGTCCTCCTAGCGGGAGTGGGTGAGCAGTTCTTC.

The chain recombines TRBV19 with TRBJ1-5; TRBD1 agrees at 8 bases. The germline V gene has CDR1 LNHDA and CDR2 SQIVND (reference sequence). The trim removed 5 bases at V and 6 bases at J, leaving 12 bases unmatched. The CDR3 totals 16 residues. The CDR3 nucleotides read TGTGCCAGTAGTGCCCGGAGGGGACAGGTAACTCAGCCCCAGCATTTT. Residues: CASSARRGQVTQPQHF.

This clone was detected a few times. This chain uses TRBV12-2 with TRBJ2-2; the table's D gene call, TRBD2, was not cross checked with the DNA. TRBV12-2 is listed as a pseudogene. The CDR3 is 20 amino acids. This CDR3 reads CASRLAIPLRRTSGSRELFF. CDR3 DNA sequence: TGTGCAAGTCGCTTAGCTATTCCCCTCCGTAGGACTAGCGGGAGCCGGGAGCTGTTTTTT.

The chain employs TRBV5-1 and TRBJ2-1; D call uncertain. Trimming took off 1 base at V and 3 bases at J, with 5 bases between the two ends. The CDR3 is 13 amino acids. The germline V gene has CDR1 SGHRS and CDR2 YFSETQ. This chain's CDR3 is CASSLNSYNEQFF. DNA of the CDR3: TGCGCCAGCAGCTTGAACAGCTACAATGAGCAGTTCTTC.

A word on this clone: The sample carries other DNA sequences with the same CDR3. The chain joins TRBV27 to TRBJ1-5, with a tentative D call TRBD1 (5 bases). The V and J ends lost 1 base and 1 base respectively, with 8 bases between them. From germline, CDR1 is MNHEY and CDR2 SMNVEV (reference sequence). The CDR3 runs to 15 residues. This CDR3 is CASSLLGGSNQPQHF. CDR3 DNA: TGTGCCAGCAGTTTATTGGGGGGGAGCAATCAGCCCCAGCATTTT.

V usage is TRBV7-2 and J usage is TRBJ2-7, with 11 bases lining up with TRBD2. J lost 2 bases, V lost 4 bases, and 4 bases had no gene match. Germline V CDR1 and CDR2: SGHTA, FQGNSA. The CDR3 extends over 15 amino acids. DNA for the CDR3: TGTGCCAGCAGCTCCACTAGCGGGGGACCCTACGAGCAGTACTTC. As protein: CASSSTSGGPYEQYF.

CDR3: CASSHRDRIYTGELFF. The CDR3 region has the DNA TGTGCCAGCAGCCATCGGGACAGAATCTACACCGGGGAGCTGTTTTTT. The chain joins TRBV7-9 to TRBJ2-2; 7 nucleotides match TRBD1. The CDR3 extends over 16 amino acids. Trimming took 5 bases from V and 3 from J; bases not matched to a gene: 9. Per germline, CDR1 SEHNR and CDR2 FQNEAQ (reference sequence).

CDR3 protein: CASSQGVGANVLTF. The CDR3 coding sequence is TGCGCCAGCAGCCAGGGGGTTGGGGCCAACGTCCTGACTTTC. The V and J genes are TRBV5-1 and TRBJ2-6, with 7 bases fitting TRBD1. V shed 4 bases and J 3 bases; nucleotides not matched to a gene: 1. CDR1 SGHRS and CDR2 YFSETQ come from the germline V gene. This CDR3 comprises 14 residues.

This rearrangement joins TRBV30 to TRBJ2-6; no firm D call. V lost 2 bases and J lost 1, with 3 bases in between. The V gene's germline CDR1 is GTSNPN and CDR2 SVGIG (reference sequence). This CDR3 is 13 amino acids long. The CDR3 is CAWSLSGANVLTF. DNA of the CDR3: TGTGCCTGGAGTTTATCTGGGGCCAACGTCCTGACTTTC.

The J gene is TRBJ2-7, the V gene TRBV30, with D perhaps matching TRBD2 (8 bases). There are 16 residues in the CDR3. Germline CDR1 reads GTSNPN; CDR2 reads SVGIG (reference sequence). V was trimmed by 2 bases and J by 4 bases, leaving 21 bases between them. The CDR3 DNA sequence: TGTGCCTGGAGTCTCAGGGGGACTAGATTTGGATACGAGCAGTACTTC. This gives the protein CAWSLRGTRFGYEQYF.

The chain joins TRBV27 to TRBJ2-7; the D gene is possibly TRBD2 (7 bases). CDR3 length: 16 residues. The V and J ends lost 8 bases and 6 bases respectively, with 26 bases between them. CDR1 is MNHEY and CDR2 is SMNVEV in the germline V gene (reference sequence). For the CDR3, the DNA is TGTGCCAGCGGCTTACCCCGGAGGGGGGGAGAATCCGAGCAGTACTTC. Its translation is CASGLPRRGGESEQYF.

The chain uses TRBV18 and TRBJ2-1; 8 bases match TRBD2. The germline V gene encodes CDR1 KGHSH and CDR2 LQKENI. CDR3 size: 15 residues. After removal of 3 bases from V and 4 bases from J, the junction contained 5 bases not matched to a gene. CDR3 protein: CASSPLAGIYNEQFF. The DNA for the CDR3 is TGTGCCAGCTCACCGCTAGCGGGTATTTACAATGAGCAGTTCTTC.

Only one count was recorded for this clone. The V and J genes are TRBV4-1 and TRBJ1-5; weak D call: TRBD1 (6 bases). Germline CDR1 and CDR2: MGHRA and YSYEKL. CDR3 length: 17 amino acids. Trimming stripped 0 bases from V and 0 bases from J, with 12 bases between. This CDR3 is CASSQETHRASNQPQHF. Written as DNA, the CDR3 is TGCGCCAGCAGCCAAGAAACACACAGGGCTAGCAATCAGCCCCAGCATTTT.

The chain joins TRBV5-4 to TRBJ1-4; D remains ambiguous. The CDR3 is made up of 15 amino acids. V gave up 0 bases and J gave up 0 bases, with 6 bases separating them. The V gene's germline CDR1 is SGHNT and CDR2 YYREEE (reference sequence). CDR3 in DNA: TGTGCCAGCAGCTTGGTGGGAGCAACTAATGAAAAACTGTTTTTT. Protein sequence: CASSLVGATNEKLFF.

The chain uses TRBV27 and TRBJ1-1, with TRBD1 identical over 7 bases. Unmatched junction bases numbered 10, after V lost 8 bases and J lost 1 base. The germline V gene has CDR1 MNHEY and CDR2 SMNVEV (reference sequence). The length of the CDR3 is 15 residues. CDR3 nucleotide sequence: TGTGCCAGCTCGATAGCCGGGACAGAGAACACTGAAGCTTTCTTT. It translates to CASSIAGTENTEAFF.